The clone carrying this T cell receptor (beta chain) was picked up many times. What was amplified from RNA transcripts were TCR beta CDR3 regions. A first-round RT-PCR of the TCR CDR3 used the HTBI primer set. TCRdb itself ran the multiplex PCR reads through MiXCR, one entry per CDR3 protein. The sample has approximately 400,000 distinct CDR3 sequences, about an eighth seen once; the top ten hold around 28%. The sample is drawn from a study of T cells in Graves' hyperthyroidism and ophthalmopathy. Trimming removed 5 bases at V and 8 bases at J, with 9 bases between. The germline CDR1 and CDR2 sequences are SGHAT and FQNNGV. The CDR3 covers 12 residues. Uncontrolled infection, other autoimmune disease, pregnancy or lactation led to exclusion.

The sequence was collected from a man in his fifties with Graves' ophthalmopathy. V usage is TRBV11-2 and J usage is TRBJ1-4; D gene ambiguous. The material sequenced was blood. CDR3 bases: TGTGCCAGCAGCCTCCATGGAGAAAAACTGTTTTTT. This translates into CASSLHGEKLFF.